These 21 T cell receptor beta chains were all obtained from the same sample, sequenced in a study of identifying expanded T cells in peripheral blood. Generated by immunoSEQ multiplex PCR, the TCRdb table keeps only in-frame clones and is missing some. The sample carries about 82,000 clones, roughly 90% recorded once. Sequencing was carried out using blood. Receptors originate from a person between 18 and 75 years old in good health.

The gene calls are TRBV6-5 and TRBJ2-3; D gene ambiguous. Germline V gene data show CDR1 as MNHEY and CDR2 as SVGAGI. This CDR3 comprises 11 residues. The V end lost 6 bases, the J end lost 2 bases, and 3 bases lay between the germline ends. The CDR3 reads CASRYTDTQYF. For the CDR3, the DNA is TGTGCCAGCAGGTACACAGATACGCAGTATTTT.

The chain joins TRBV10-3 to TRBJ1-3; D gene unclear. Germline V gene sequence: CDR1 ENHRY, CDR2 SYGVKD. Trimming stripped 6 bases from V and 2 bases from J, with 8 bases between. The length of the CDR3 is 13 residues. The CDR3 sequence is CAISLEAGNTIYF. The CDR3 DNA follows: TGTGCCATCAGCCTTGAGGCTGGAAACACCATATATTTT.

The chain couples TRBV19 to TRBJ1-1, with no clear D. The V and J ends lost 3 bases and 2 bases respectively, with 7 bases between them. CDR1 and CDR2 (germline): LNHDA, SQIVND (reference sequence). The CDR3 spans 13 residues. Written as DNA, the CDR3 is TGTGCCAGTAGTATGATCGGTAACACTGAAGCTTTCTTT. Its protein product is CASSMIGNTEAFF. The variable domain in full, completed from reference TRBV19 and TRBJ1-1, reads DGGITQSPKYLFRKEGQNVTLSCEQNLNHDAMYWYRQDPGQGLRLIYYSQIVNDFQKGDIAEGYSVSREKKESFPLTVTSAQKNPTAFYLCASSMIGNTEAFFGQGTRLTVV.

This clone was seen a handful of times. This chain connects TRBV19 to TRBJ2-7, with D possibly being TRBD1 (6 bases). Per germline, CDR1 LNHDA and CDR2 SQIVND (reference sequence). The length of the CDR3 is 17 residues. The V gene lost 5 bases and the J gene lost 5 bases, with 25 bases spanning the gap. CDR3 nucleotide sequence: TGTGCCAGTAGTCTCGGACAGCTCGGGATAGCGTTCCACGAGCAGTACTTC. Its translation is CASSLGQLGIAFHEQYF.

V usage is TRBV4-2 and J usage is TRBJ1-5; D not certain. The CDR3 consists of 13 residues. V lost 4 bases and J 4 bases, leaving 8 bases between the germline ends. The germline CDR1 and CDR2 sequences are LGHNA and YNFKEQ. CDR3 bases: TGTGCCAGCAGCCCCCTTGGGAATCAGCCCCAGCATTTT. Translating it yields CASSPLGNQPQHF.

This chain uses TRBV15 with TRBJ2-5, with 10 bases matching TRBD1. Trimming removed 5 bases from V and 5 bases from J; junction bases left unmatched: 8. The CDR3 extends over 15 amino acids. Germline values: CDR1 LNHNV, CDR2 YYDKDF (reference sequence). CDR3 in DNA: TGTGCCACCAGCGGCTGGGACAGGGGAGCGGAGACCCAGTACTTC. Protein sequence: CATSGWDRGAETQYF.

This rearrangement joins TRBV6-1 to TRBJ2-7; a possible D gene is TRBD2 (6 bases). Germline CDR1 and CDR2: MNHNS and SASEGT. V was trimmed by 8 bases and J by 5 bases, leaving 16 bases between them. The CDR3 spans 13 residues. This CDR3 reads CASGPIGTDEQYF. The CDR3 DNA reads TGTGCCAGCGGTCCCATCGGGACTGACGAGCAGTACTTC.

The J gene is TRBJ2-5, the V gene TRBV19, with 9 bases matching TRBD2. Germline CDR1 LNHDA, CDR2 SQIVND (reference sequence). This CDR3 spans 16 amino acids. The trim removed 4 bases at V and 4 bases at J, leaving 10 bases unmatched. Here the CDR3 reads CASSREGGRAAETQYF. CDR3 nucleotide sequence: TGTGCCAGTAGTAGGGAAGGCGGGAGGGCCGCAGAGACCCAGTACTTC.

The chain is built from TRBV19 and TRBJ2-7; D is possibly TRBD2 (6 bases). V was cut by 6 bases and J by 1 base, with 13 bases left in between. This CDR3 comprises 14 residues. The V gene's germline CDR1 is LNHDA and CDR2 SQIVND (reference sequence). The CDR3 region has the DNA TGTGCCAGTAGCCTCTCGGGGGATTCCTACGAGCAGTACTTC. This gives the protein CASSLSGDSYEQYF.

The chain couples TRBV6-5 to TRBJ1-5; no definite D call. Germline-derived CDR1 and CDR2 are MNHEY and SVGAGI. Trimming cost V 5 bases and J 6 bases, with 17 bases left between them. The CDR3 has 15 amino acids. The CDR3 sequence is CASSKGPQSTQPQHF. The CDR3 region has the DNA TGTGCCAGCAGTAAAGGGCCCCAATCAACTCAGCCCCAGCATTTT.

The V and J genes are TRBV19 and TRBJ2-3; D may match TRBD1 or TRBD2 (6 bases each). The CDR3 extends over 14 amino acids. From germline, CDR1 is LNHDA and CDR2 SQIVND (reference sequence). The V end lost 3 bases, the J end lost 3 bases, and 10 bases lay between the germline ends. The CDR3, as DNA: TGTGCCAGTAGTATGACGGGGGCGACAGATACGCAGTATTTT. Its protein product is CASSMTGATDTQYF.

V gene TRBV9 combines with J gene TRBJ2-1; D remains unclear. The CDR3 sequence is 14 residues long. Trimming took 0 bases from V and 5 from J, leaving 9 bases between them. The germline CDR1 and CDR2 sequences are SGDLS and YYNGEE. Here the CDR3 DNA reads TGTGCCAGCAGCGTAGGGACGGATAACAATGAGCAGTTCTTC. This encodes CASSVGTDNNEQFF. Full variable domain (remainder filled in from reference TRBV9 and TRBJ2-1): DSGVTQTPKHLITATGQRVTLRCSPRSGDLSVYWYQQSLDQGLQFLIQYYNGEERAKGNILERFSAQQFPDLHSELNLSSLELGDSALYFCASSVGTDNNEQFFGPGTRLTVL.

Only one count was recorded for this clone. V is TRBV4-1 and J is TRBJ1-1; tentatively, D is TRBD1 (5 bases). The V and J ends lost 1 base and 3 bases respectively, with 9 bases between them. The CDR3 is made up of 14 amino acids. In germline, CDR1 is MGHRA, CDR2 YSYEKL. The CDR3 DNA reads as TGCGCCAGCAGCCAAGGGGGGTTGCACACTGAAGCTTTCTTT. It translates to CASSQGGLHTEAFF.

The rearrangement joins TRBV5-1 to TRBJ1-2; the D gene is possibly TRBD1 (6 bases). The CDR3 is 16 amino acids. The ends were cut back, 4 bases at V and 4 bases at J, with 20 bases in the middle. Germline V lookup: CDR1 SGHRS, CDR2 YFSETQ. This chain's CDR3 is CASSPRVTGRGYGYTF. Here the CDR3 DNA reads TGCGCCAGCAGCCCTAGGGTTACAGGGAGAGGCTATGGCTACACCTTC. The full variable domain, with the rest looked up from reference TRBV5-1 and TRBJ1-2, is KAGVTQTPRYLIKTRGQQVTLSCSPISGHRSVSWYQQTPGQGLQFLFEYFSETQRNKGNFPGRFSGRQFSNSRSEMNVSTLELGDSALYLCASSPRVTGRGYGYTFGSGTRLTVV.

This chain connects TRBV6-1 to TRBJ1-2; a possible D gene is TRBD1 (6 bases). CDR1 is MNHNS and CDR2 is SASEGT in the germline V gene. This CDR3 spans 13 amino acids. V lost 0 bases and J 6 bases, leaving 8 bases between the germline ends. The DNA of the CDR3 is TGTGCCAGCAGTGAAGCACGACAGGATGGCTACACCTTC. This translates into CASSEARQDGYTF.

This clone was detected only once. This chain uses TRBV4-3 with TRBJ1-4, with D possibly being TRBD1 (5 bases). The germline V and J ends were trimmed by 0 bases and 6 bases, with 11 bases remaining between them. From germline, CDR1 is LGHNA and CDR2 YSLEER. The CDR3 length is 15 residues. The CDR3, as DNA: TGCGCCAGCAGCCAAGAGGGGGGGACTTATGAAAAACTGTTTTTT. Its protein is CASSQEGGTYEKLFF.

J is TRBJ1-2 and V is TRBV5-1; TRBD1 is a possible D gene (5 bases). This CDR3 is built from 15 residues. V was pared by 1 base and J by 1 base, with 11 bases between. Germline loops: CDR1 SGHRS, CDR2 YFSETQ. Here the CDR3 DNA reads TGCGCCAGCAGCTTGTGGCAGGGAATTAACTATGGCTACACCTTC. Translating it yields CASSLWQGINYGYTF.

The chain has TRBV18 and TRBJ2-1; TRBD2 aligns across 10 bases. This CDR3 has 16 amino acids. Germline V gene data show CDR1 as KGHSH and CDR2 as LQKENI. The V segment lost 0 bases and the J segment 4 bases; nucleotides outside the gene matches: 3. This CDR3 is CASSPPGTSAYNEQFF. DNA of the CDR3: TGTGCCAGCTCACCACCTGGGACTAGCGCGTACAATGAGCAGTTCTTC.

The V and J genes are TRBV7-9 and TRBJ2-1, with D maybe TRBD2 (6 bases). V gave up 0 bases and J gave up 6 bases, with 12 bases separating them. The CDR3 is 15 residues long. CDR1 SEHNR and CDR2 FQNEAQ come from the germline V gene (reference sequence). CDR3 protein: CASSLAGAGSNEQFF. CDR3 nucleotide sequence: TGTGCCAGCAGCTTAGCTGGGGCGGGGTCCAATGAGCAGTTCTTC.

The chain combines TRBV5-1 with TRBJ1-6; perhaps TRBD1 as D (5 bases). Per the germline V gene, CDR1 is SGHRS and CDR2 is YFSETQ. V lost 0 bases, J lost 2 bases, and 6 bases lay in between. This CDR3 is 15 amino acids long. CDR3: CASSLGQTYNSPLHF. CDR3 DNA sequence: TGCGCCAGCAGCTTGGGACAGACCTATAATTCACCCCTCCACTTT.

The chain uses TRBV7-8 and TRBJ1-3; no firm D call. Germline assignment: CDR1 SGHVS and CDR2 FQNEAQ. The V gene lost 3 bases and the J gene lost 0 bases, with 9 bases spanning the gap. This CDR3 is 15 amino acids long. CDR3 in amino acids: CASSLLFTSGNTIYF. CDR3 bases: TGTGCCAGCAGCTTGTTGTTCACCTCTGGAAACACCATATATTTT.